What follows are 21 T cell receptor beta chains derived from one specimen sequenced in a study of T-cell memory formation after mild COVID-19. One entry per CDR3 protein results from TCRdb running MiXCR on the 5' RACE reads. The repertoire holds around 400,000 distinct CDR3 sequences, 20% to 25% seen once, with roughly 8.7% in the top ten. Sequencing was performed on PBMCs or a T cell subset sorted from them (not recorded which). Receptors originate from an adult woman who had mild COVID-19 (a few samples of this study predate the infection). Cell type and time point are not known.

The rearrangement uses TRBV7-2 and TRBJ2-7; 7 bases map to TRBD2. V lost 1 base and J lost 2; bases outside the gene matches: 2. Germline V gives CDR1 SGHTA, CDR2 FQGNSA. The CDR3 runs 14 residues. CDR3 sequence reads: CASSLGEGPYEQYF. The CDR3 DNA reads as TGTGCCAGCAGCTTAGGGGAGGGACCCTACGAGCAGTACTTC.

This chain joins TRBV7-7 and TRBJ2-3, with TRBD2 matching 7 bases. This CDR3 is 14 amino acids long. V was pared by 5 bases and J by 3 bases, with 5 bases of the junction left unmatched. The germline V gene has CDR1 SSHAT and CDR2 FNYEAQ (reference sequence). CDR3 residues: CASSQGLETDTQYF. In DNA form, the CDR3 reads TGTGCCAGCAGCCAAGGACTAGAGACAGATACGCAGTATTTT.

The rearrangement joins TRBV13 to TRBJ1-3, with 8 bases matching TRBD1. The CDR3 length is 16 residues. Germline-derived CDR1 and CDR2 are PRHDT and FYEKMQ (reference sequence). V shed 1 base, J shed 4 bases, and the junction held 6 bases outside the gene matches. CDR3 in DNA: TGTGCCAGCAGCTTAGACTCGACAGGGGTCGGAAACACCATATATTTT. Its protein is CASSLDSTGVGNTIYF.

The chain recombines TRBV7-9 with TRBJ1-2, with D possibly matching TRBD1 (6 bases). The CDR3 loop spans 15 amino acids. Trimming cost V 5 bases and J 4 bases, with 17 bases left between them. Germline lookup yields CDR1 SEHNR and CDR2 FQNEAQ (reference sequence). CDR3 in amino acids: CASSTRTEVLYGYTF. The CDR3 DNA reads TGTGCCAGCAGCACCCGGACAGAAGTCCTCTATGGCTACACCTTC.

This clonotype was seen a handful of times. This chain links TRBV7-9 with TRBJ2-5, with D unclear. Trimming removed 3 bases at V and 5 bases at J, with 13 bases between. The length of the CDR3 is 14 residues. Germline V gene sequence: CDR1 SEHNR, CDR2 FQNEAQ (reference sequence). This CDR3 is CASSFDSSKETQYF. In DNA form, the CDR3 reads TGTGCCAGCAGCTTCGATAGTAGCAAGGAGACCCAGTACTTC.

This chain joins TRBV28 and TRBJ2-7; possible D gene TRBD2, 6 bases. CDR3 length: 15 residues. The germline V gene encodes CDR1 MDHEN and CDR2 SYDVKM. The germline V and J ends were trimmed by 2 bases and 4 bases, with 15 bases remaining between them. The CDR3 bases are TGTGCCAGCAGTTTAGTCCAGGGAGGCTCTTACGAGCAGTACTTC. Translation: CASSLVQGGSYEQYF.

The rearrangement links TRBV5-1 to TRBJ2-7, with TRBD1 as a possible D gene (5 bases). The ends were cut back, 0 bases at V and 5 bases at J, with 9 bases in the middle. Germline loops: CDR1 SGHRS, CDR2 YFSETQ. The CDR3 consists of 13 residues. CDR3 protein: CASSLASGHEQYF. The CDR3 DNA follows: TGCGCCAGCAGCTTGGCCTCAGGGCACGAGCAGTACTTC.

The rearrangement uses TRBV28 and TRBJ1-2; a possible D gene is TRBD1 (6 bases). With 6 bases removed from V and 1 base from J, the gap between germline ends came to 6 bases. The CDR3 spans 12 residues. Germline CDR1 MDHEN, CDR2 SYDVKM. CDR3 coding DNA: TGTGCCAGCAGAGGGGGTAACTATGGCTACACCTTC. The encoded protein is CASRGGNYGYTF.

The chain has TRBV11-1 and TRBJ2-5, with a weak D call TRBD1 (8 bases). Germline CDR1 reads SGHAT; CDR2 reads FQDESV (reference sequence). The CDR3 runs to 14 residues. The ends were cut back, 5 bases at V and 4 bases at J, with 14 bases in the middle. This CDR3 reads CASSPDREGETQYF. CDR3 in DNA: TGTGCCAGCAGCCCGGACAGGGAGGGAGAGACCCAGTACTTC.

The sample holds many counts of this clonotype. This rearrangement joins TRBV7-2 to TRBJ2-4; no clear D gene. Trimming took 2 bases from V and 0 from J, leaving 17 bases between them. This CDR3 region has 18 residues. Germline CDR1 SGHTA, CDR2 FQGNSA. CDR3 amino acids: CASSLLPKLDLAKNIQYF. CDR3 nucleotide sequence: TGTGCCAGCAGCTTATTGCCGAAACTCGACCTAGCCAAAAACATTCAGTACTTC.

The chain combines TRBV18 with TRBJ2-5; perhaps TRBD2 as D (6 bases). Trimming left V 9 bases short and J 2 bases short, with 13 bases between. The CDR3 extends over 13 amino acids. Germline CDR1 and CDR2: KGHSH and LQKENI. CDR3 sequence: CASHAGRQETQYF. CDR3 in DNA: TGTGCCAGTCACGCCGGGAGACAAGAGACCCAGTACTTC.

The chain links TRBV9 to TRBJ2-7; D ambiguous. Between the trimmed V and J ends, which lost 2 bases and 2 bases, there was a span of 5 bases. Germline assignment: CDR1 SGDLS and CDR2 YYNGEE. The CDR3 is 12 residues long. The CDR3 reads CASSVLTYEQYF. The CDR3, as DNA: TGTGCCAGCAGCGTCCTCACCTACGAGCAGTACTTC. Drawing the rest from reference TRBV9 and TRBJ2-7, the complete variable domain is DSGVTQTPKHLITATGQRVTLRCSPRSGDLSVYWYQQSLDQGLQFLIQYYNGEERAKGNILERFSAQQFPDLHSELNLSSLELGDSALYFCASSVLTYEQYFGPGTRLTVT.

This clonotype has more than one count but fewer than ten. The V gene is TRBV5-1, the J gene TRBJ2-5; the match to TRBD2 covers 14 bases. The junction had 10 bases not matched to a gene; V was cut back by 1 base and J by 5 bases. CDR1 is SGHRS and CDR2 is YFSETQ in the germline V gene. The CDR3 is made up of 18 amino acids. In DNA, the CDR3 is TGCGCCAGCAGCTTGCCCGGGACTAGCGGGAGTAGGGGCGAGACCCAGTACTTC. Encoded protein: CASSLPGTSGSRGETQYF.

This clonotype was detected only once. The chain couples TRBV20-1 to TRBJ2-7, with D maybe TRBD2 (6 bases). The CDR3 is made up of 16 amino acids. V was clipped by 0 bases and J by 3 bases, with 18 bases between them. CDR1 DFQATT and CDR2 SNEGSKA come from the germline V gene (reference sequence). The CDR3 loop is CSARDGSRGSDYEQYF. Here the CDR3 DNA reads TGCAGTGCTAGAGATGGGTCTCGGGGGAGCGACTACGAGCAGTACTTC.

The chain employs TRBV11-3 and TRBJ2-5, with 9 bases aligning to TRBD1. CDR3 length equals 15 residues. V was pared by 4 bases and J by 5 bases, with 8 bases of the junction left unmatched. Germline CDR1 reads SGHNT; CDR2 reads YENEEA. The CDR3 protein is CASSYPTGGRETQYF. CDR3 DNA: TGTGCCAGCAGCTACCCGACAGGGGGGAGGGAGACCCAGTACTTC.

This clonotype was picked up a small number of times. V is TRBV5-4 and J is TRBJ2-2, with 10 nucleotides matching TRBD2. Germline V gene lookup returns CDR1 SGHNT and CDR2 YYREEE (reference sequence). V dropped 6 bases and J dropped 3; count of bases not matched to a gene: 8. The CDR3 has 16 amino acids. CDR3 protein: CASTAGAGGYTGELFF. In nucleotides, the CDR3 is TGTGCCAGCACCGCGGGAGCGGGAGGGTACACCGGGGAGCTGTTTTTT.

This clonotype occurred a few times. The rearrangement uses TRBV5-5 and TRBJ2-1; D may be TRBD1 or TRBD2 (6 bases each). CDR3 length equals 13 residues. V lost 2 bases, J lost 8 bases, and 11 bases lay in between. The germline V gene has CDR1 SGHKS and CDR2 YYEKEE (reference sequence). The CDR3 DNA reads as TGTGCCAGCAGCTTCGGGGGCGTCTATGAGCAGTTCTTC. As protein: CASSFGGVYEQFF.

The chain employs TRBV20-1 and TRBJ2-2, with TRBD2 matching 15 bases. The CDR3 consists of 20 residues. Germline V lookup: CDR1 DFQATT, CDR2 SNEGSKA (reference sequence). Unmatched junction bases numbered 13, after V lost 2 bases and J lost 3 bases. CDR3: CSARLGLAGGPREDTGELFF. CDR3 coding DNA: TGCAGTGCTAGACTCGGACTAGCGGGAGGGCCGAGAGAAGACACCGGGGAGCTGTTTTTT.

This clonotype was counted only a few times. The chain carries TRBV7-2 and TRBJ2-7; 12 bases are a match to TRBD2. CDR1 is SGHTA and CDR2 is FQGNSA in the germline V gene. The V and J ends lost 5 bases and 6 bases, in that order; junction bases with no gene match: 5. The CDR3 loop spans 14 amino acids. This CDR3 reads CASSPSGRAVEQYF. CDR3 DNA: TGTGCCAGCAGCCCTAGCGGGAGGGCGGTCGAGCAGTACTTC.

This sequence joins TRBV3-1 and TRBJ1-2, with D uncertain. Germline CDR1 reads LGHDT; CDR2 reads YNNKEL (reference sequence). This CDR3 spans 13 amino acids. Trimming took 1 base from V and 7 from J, leaving 10 bases between them. The CDR3 DNA is TGTGCCAGCAGCCAAGCGTCGAATAGTGGCTACACCTTC. It yields the protein CASSQASNSGYTF.

Only a few counts were recorded for this clonotype. The J gene is TRBJ2-7, the V gene TRBV12-3 or TRBV12-4; TRBD1 agrees at 8 bases. The CDR3 has 15 amino acids. J was trimmed by 2 bases and V by 3 bases; bases with no gene match: 6. Written as DNA, the CDR3 is TGTGCCAGCAGTTTTCAGGGGGCGGTAACCTACGAGCAGTACTTC. Protein: CASSFQGAVTYEQYF.